A selection of T cell receptor beta chains follows, all from one sample in a study of blood T cells in healthy people across ages. MiXCR, run by TCRdb on the 5' RACE reads, gives a single entry per CDR3 protein. The sample records approximately 1,700,000 distinct CDR3 sequences, about 39% being singletons. Material for sequencing was blood. Every receptor here comes from a human donor in good health. The CDR3 runs from the conserved cysteine through the conserved F or W. The D gene is left open where the match is weak. Size values are once, few and many counts, or a class for expanded clones, and some rows have none.

D gene	CDR3 length	clone size	V gene	J gene	CDR3 DNA	CDR3 protein
.	14	.	TRBV12-3/TRBV12-4	TRBJ1-2	TGTGCCAGCAGTGTAGAGGGACGCGTCTATGGCTACACCTTC	CASSVEGRVYGYTF
.	15	few	TRBV5-1	TRBJ2-3	TGCGCCAGCAGCCGTCGGGATTGGAGGGGAGATACGCAGTATTTT	CASSRRDWRGDTQYF
.	14	once	TRBV15	TRBJ1-2	TGTGCCACCAGCAGAGTCGACACCCAAGCGGGCTACACCTTC	CATSRVDTQAGYTF
TRBD1	16	few	TRBV7-2	TRBJ2-7	TGTGCCAGCAGCTTAGGGGACAGGGCGATCCCCTACGAGCAGTACTTC	CASSLGDRAIPYEQYF
.	14	few	TRBV6-5	TRBJ1-2	TGTGCCAGCAGTTACGTAAACCGGGCCTATGGCTACACCTTC	CASSYVNRAYGYTF
TRBD1	16	few	TRBV27	TRBJ1-4	TGTGCCAGCAGCCCAACCGTTGCGGGACAGGATGAAAAACTGTTTTTT	CASSPTVAGQDEKLFF
.	15	.	TRBV20-1	TRBJ2-3	TGCAGTGCTAGAGATAAGACAGTACCCACAGATACGCAGTATTTT	CSARDKTVPTDTQYF
.	17	.	TRBV5-1	TRBJ2-1	TGCGCCAGCAGCCCTATACACCAGGTGAGGGCCTACAATGAGCAGTTCTTC	CASSPIHQVRAYNEQFF
.	12	.	TRBV7-2	TRBJ2-7	TGTGCCAGCACCCAGGACCACTACGAGCAGTACTTC	CASTQDHYEQYF
TRBD2	14	.	TRBV4-3	TRBJ2-7	TGCGCCAGCAGCCAAGATCAGCGGGGGTACGAGCAGTACTTC	CASSQDQRGYEQYF
.	17	.	TRBV29-1	TRBJ2-7	TGCAGCGTTGAAGATCGGGTCGCCGGGGGCTTCTCCTACGAGCAGTACTTC	CSVEDRVAGGFSYEQYF
TRBD1	17	.	TRBV7-9	TRBJ2-1	TGTGCCAGCAGCCCCAACGGGACAGGGGGCTTCTACAATGAGCAGTTCTTC	CASSPNGTGGFYNEQFF
.	13	.	TRBV3-1	TRBJ2-5	TGTGCCAGCAGCCAGGTAGGGTTACCTGAGCAGTACTTC	CASSQVGLPEQYF
.	11	.	TRBV25-1	TRBJ1-1	TGTGCCAGCAGGGATGAAGGTGAAGCTTTCTTT	CASRDEGEAFF
TRBD1	16	.	TRBV6-2/TRBV6-3	TRBJ2-1	TGTGCCAGCAGCACTACCGGGACAGGGGGCTACAATGAGCAGTTCTTC	CASSTTGTGGYNEQFF
TRBD1	14	.	TRBV7-3	TRBJ1-2	TGTGCCAGCAGCCATTTGGACAGGGCTTATGGCTACACCTTC	CASSHLDRAYGYTF
TRBD1	19	few	TRBV10-2	TRBJ1-2	TGCGCCAGCAGTGAATTCATGGAGGGGATGTGGACAGGACACTATGGCTACACCTTC	CASSEFMEGMWTGHYGYTF
.	15	few	TRBV7-3	TRBJ2-3	TGTGCCAGCAGCACACAAGGAGGTAGGGGGGATACGCAGTATTTT	CASSTQGGRGDTQYF
.	14	.	TRBV20-1	TRBJ2-7	TGCAGTGCTAGTAGGGGGCAGGGGAGGAACGAGCAGTACTTC	CSASRGQGRNEQYF
TRBD1	14	.	TRBV20-1	TRBJ1-2	TGCAGTGCCCGACAGGGGGCGAAACTCTCTGGCTACACCTTC	CSARQGAKLSGYTF
TRBD2	13	few	TRBV3-1	TRBJ2-7	TGTGCCACAGGCGGGGGGTCAAGATGGGAGCAGTACTTC	CATGGGSRWEQYF
.	14	.	TRBV6-6	TRBJ1-1	TGTGCCAGCAGTTATCCCGATTTATCCACTGAAGCTTTCTTT	CASSYPDLSTEAFF
.	16	few	TRBV4-3	TRBJ2-5	TGCGCCAGCAGCCACCGTGGTATGGGTATTGGAGAGACCCAGTACTTC	CASSHRGMGIGETQYF
TRBD1	14	once	TRBV29-1	TRBJ2-1	TGCAGCGTTTCGACTTGGGCAGGGGGTGCAGAGCAGTTCTTC	CSVSTWAGGAEQFF
.	13	.	TRBV14	TRBJ1-1	TGTGCCAGCAGCCAATCTATAAGCACTGAAGCTTTCTTT	CASSQSISTEAFF
.	15	.	TRBV18	TRBJ1-2	TGTGCCAGCTCACCGTCCGGGACGTCAAACTATGGCTACATCTTC	CASSPSGTSNYGYIF
TRBD1	15	.	TRBV2	TRBJ1-2	TGTGCCAGCAGCGAAATGTTGGACAGGGTCAGGGGCTACACCTTC	CASSEMLDRVRGYTF
.	13	.	TRBV27	TRBJ1-1	TGTGCCAGCAGTTTTTCAGGGGCGTCTGAAGCTTTCTTT	CASSFSGASEAFF